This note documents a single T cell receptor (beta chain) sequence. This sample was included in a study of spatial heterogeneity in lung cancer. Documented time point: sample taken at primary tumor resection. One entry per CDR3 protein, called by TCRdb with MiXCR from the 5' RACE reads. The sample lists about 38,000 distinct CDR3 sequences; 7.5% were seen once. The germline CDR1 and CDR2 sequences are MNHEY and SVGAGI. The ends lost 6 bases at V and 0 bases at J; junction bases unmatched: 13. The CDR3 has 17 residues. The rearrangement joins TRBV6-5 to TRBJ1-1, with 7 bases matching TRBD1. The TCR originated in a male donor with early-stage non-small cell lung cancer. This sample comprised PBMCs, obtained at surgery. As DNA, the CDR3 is TGTGCCAGCAGGGGACAGCAAGATACATTCATGAACACTGAAGCTTTCTTT. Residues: CASRGQQDTFMNTEAFF.